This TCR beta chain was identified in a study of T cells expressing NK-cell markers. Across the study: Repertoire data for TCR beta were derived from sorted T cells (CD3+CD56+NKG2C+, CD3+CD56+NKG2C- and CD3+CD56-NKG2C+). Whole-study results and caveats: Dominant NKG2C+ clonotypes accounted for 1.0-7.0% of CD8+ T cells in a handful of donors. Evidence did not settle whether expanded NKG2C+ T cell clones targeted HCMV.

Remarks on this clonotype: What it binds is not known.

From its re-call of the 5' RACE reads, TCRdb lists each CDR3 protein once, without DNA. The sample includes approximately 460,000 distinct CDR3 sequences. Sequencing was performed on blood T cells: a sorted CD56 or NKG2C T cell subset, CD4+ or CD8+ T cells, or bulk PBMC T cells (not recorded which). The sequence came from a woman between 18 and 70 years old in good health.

The CDR3 is CAWSVGTAYRNEQFF. This sequence joins TRBV30 and TRBJ2-1; TCRdb names TRBD1, which stays unverified in the absence of DNA. Per the germline V gene, CDR1 is GTSNPN and CDR2 is SVGIG (reference sequence). This CDR3 spans 15 amino acids.